These T cell receptor beta chains were read from a single sample in a study of shared clonotypes between healthy human individuals. Profiled with immunoSEQ multiplex PCR; TCRdb holds only in-frame clones, not every one. The sample consists of about 2 million clones, about 94% of them appearing once. Material for sequencing was naive CD8+ T cells sorted from blood. These TCRs come from a man aged 18 to 29 in good health. Each CDR3 is given with its conserved first and last residue. The D gene is left open where the match is weak.

cdr3_length j_call v_call d_call cdr3_nt cdr3_aa
15 TRBJ2-2 TRBV10-3 . TGTGCCATCTCAAGTGCGACGGAAAGGACCGGGGAGCTGTTTTTT CAISSATERTGELFF
17 TRBJ2-3 TRBV5-6 . TGTGCCAGCAGCTTGGCCGGGACGCCAGAAAGCACAGATACGCAGTATTTT CASSLAGTPESTDTQYF
14 TRBJ2-3 TRBV11-2 . TGTGCCAGCAGCCGCCTAGGGGTCACAGATACGCAGTATTTT CASSRLGVTDTQYF
15 TRBJ2-1 TRBV5-1 . TGCGCCAGCAGCTTGTGGGCAGAAGTTTACAATGAGCAGTTCTTC CASSLWAEVYNEQFF
13 TRBJ2-7 TRBV6-6 TRBD2 TGTGCCAGCAGAGCGGGAGGCGAGTACGAGCAGTACTTC CASRAGGEYEQYF
16 TRBJ2-1 TRBV9 TRBD1 TGTGCCAGCAGCGTAGAAGGGGGCGCTTACCCATATGAGCAGTTCTTC CASSVEGGAYPYEQFF
15 TRBJ1-1 TRBV4-1 . TGCGCCAGCAGCCTAGGTGGACAACTGAACACTGAAGCTTTCTTT CASSLGGQLNTEAFF
17 TRBJ2-7 TRBV4-1 TRBD1 TGCGCCAGCAGCCCGTATCTAGACAGGGTAAGAACAGGCGAGCAGTACTTC CASSPYLDRVRTGEQYF
13 TRBJ2-7 TRBV7-8 . TGTGCCAGCAGCTTAGGGCTAGCGTACGAGCAGTACTTC CASSLGLAYEQYF
14 TRBJ2-7 TRBV2 . TGTGCCAGCAGTGACGGATATAACTACTACGAGCAGTACTTC CASSDGYNYYEQYF
13 TRBJ2-7 TRBV19 TRBD2 TGTGCCACCTGGGGAGGGGAGTCCTACGAGCAGTACTTC CATWGGESYEQYF